This TCR beta chain derives from a study of siplizumab effects on memory and regulatory T cells. General observations from the study: Some alloreactive sequences were traceable to unstimulated CD4+ memory cells, and siplizumab significantly reduced them. Both greater diversity than memory cells and a major contribution to the alloresponse seemed to characterize naive T cells.

This CDR3 region has 16 residues. Germline-derived CDR1 and CDR2 are SGDLS and YYNGEE. V lost 0 bases and J 0 bases, leaving 10 bases between the germline ends. Every sample had some 99,000 of its TCR templates assayed. Clones were sequenced by immunoSEQ multiplex PCR, and TCRdb holds only the in-frame ones, with some missing. The sample lists some 90,000 clones; about nine tenths were seen once. This clone was recorded once. Its antigen is not identified. The TCR was taken from a human donor in good health. This chain links TRBV9 with TRBJ2-1, with D possibly called TRBD1 or TRBD2 (5 bases each). Specimen: CD4+ T cells sorted from blood. The CDR3 bases are TGTGCCAGCAGCGTAGATGGGGGTAGCTCCTACAATGAGCAGTTCTTC. Its protein product is CASSVDGGSSYNEQFF.